A single sample gave rise to the 27 T cell receptor beta chains below, sequenced in a study of cytomegalovirus exposure and HLA in healthy donors. Using immunoSEQ multiplex PCR, the repertoire was profiled, and TCRdb retains in-frame clones only, with some absent. The table lists tens of thousands of clones, approximately 94% of them singletons. Input material: PBMCs. These receptors were taken from a man between 18 and 29 years old in good health and CMV-seropositive.

This chain connects TRBV28 to TRBJ1-4, with 7 bases fitting TRBD1. CDR1 and CDR2 from the germline V gene are MDHEN and SYDVKM. V was clipped by 5 bases and J by 8 bases; unmatched bases: 5. The CDR3 sequence is 13 residues long. CDR3 in DNA: TGTGCCAGCAGTCGAACAGGGGCCGAAAAACTGTTTTTT. Translating gives CASSRTGAEKLFF.

This clone was counted a few times. V usage is TRBV21-1 and J usage is TRBJ2-7; the D call TRBD2 from the table was never checked on the DNA. TRBV21-1 is a known pseudogene. The CDR3 is 17 amino acids. This CDR3 reads CASSTMRRHLSSYEQYF. CDR3 bases: TGTGCCAGCAGCACAATGAGGAGGCACTTGAGCTCCTACGAGCAGTACTTC.

The chain carries TRBV25-1 and TRBJ1-2; D uncertain. V lost 1 base to trimming and J lost 4 bases, with 16 bases between them. Germline loops: CDR1 MGHDK, CDR2 SYGVNS. The CDR3 runs to 16 residues. The CDR3 here is CASSEFWVEQLYGYTF. CDR3 DNA: TGTGCCAGCAGTGAATTTTGGGTTGAACAGCTCTATGGCTACACCTTC.

The rearrangement joins TRBV6-5 to TRBJ2-2; 8 bases are a match to TRBD1. CDR3 size: 15 residues. The ends lost 6 bases at V and 4 bases at J; junction bases unmatched: 7. The germline V gene has CDR1 MNHEY and CDR2 SVGAGI. The CDR3 DNA sequence: TGTGCCAGCAGCCCCCAGGGGGCGAGCACCGGGGAGCTGTTTTTT. The encoded protein is CASSPQGASTGELFF.

The rearrangement uses TRBV10-3 and TRBJ2-2, with 13 bases aligning to TRBD2. Germline CDR1 reads ENHRY; CDR2 reads SYGVKD. This CDR3 is built from 18 residues. V was pared by 6 bases and J by 0 bases, with 7 bases of the junction left unmatched. The CDR3 nucleotides are TGTGCCATCAGCCCGGGACTAGCGGGATTGACGAACACCGGGGAGCTGTTTTTT. This gives the protein CAISPGLAGLTNTGELFF.

The chain recombines TRBV7-8 with TRBJ2-7, with D possibly TRBD1 on 6 matching bases. V lost 3 bases to trimming and J lost 6 bases, with 21 bases between them. CDR1 and CDR2 from the germline V gene are SGHVS and FQNEAQ. CDR3 length equals 16 residues. Here the CDR3 reads CASSLNPRDTSTEQYF. The CDR3 DNA follows: TGTGCCAGCAGCTTGAACCCCCGGGACACTTCTACCGAGCAGTACTTC. Full variable domain (missing parts from reference TRBV7-8 and TRBJ2-7): GAGVSQSPRYKVAKRGQDVALRCDPISGHVSLFWYQQALGQGPEFLTYFQNEAQLDKSGLPSDRFFAERPEGSVSTLKIQRTQQEDSAVYLCASSLNPRDTSTEQYFGPGTRLTVT.

The chain recombines TRBV5-4 with TRBJ2-2, with 7 bases lining up with TRBD1. CDR1 SGHNT and CDR2 YYREEE come from the germline V gene (reference sequence). This CDR3 region has 16 residues. Trimming took 4 bases from V and 4 from J; bases not matched to a gene: 10. The CDR3 sequence: CASSPPTGQFTGELFF. CDR3 DNA sequence: TGTGCCAGCAGCCCCCCTACGGGACAGTTCACCGGGGAGCTGTTTTTT.

The table lists this clone with a count of one. The chain combines TRBV11-2 with TRBJ1-1; the D is unclear. Looked up from germline, CDR1 is SGHAT and CDR2 is FQNNGV. Deletions cut 10 bases from V and 3 bases from J, with 15 bases between. The CDR3 sequence is 13 residues long. The CDR3 sequence is CATPNGLDTEAFF. Here the CDR3 DNA reads TGTGCCACCCCGAACGGGTTGGACACTGAAGCTTTCTTT.

This chain links TRBV9 with TRBJ1-4; D may be TRBD1 (5 bases). With 2 bases removed from V and 8 bases from J, the gap between germline ends came to 19 bases. Germline V gene data show CDR1 as SGDLS and CDR2 as YYNGEE. The CDR3 totals 16 residues. DNA for the CDR3: TGTGCCAGCAGCGTGGGTCCGGGGGGGTTGAGAGAAAAACTGTTTTTT. As protein: CASSVGPGGLREKLFF.

The chain couples TRBV18 to TRBJ2-7; TRBD1 aligns across 7 bases. This CDR3 comprises 14 residues. Germline-derived CDR1 and CDR2 are KGHSH and LQKENI. The ends lost 3 bases at V and 3 bases at J; junction bases unmatched: 5. The CDR3 region has the DNA TGTGCCAGCTCACCTAAAGGGGGCTTCTACGAGCAGTACTTC. It codes for CASSPKGGFYEQYF.

CDR3 nucleotide sequence: TGTGCCAGCAGCTTTAGCGGGAGATTCGCCGGGGAGCTGTTTTTT. Its translation: CASSFSGRFAGELFF. The chain links TRBV5-4 to TRBJ2-2; 9 positions agree with TRBD2. This CDR3 has 15 amino acids. With V trimmed by 2 bases and J by 6 bases, 5 bases remained unmatched. Germline V gene data show CDR1 as SGHNT and CDR2 as YYREEE (reference sequence).

The chain is built from TRBV5-6 and TRBJ1-1; possibly TRBD1 for D (5 bases). Deletions cut 9 bases from V and 3 bases from J, with 21 bases between. The CDR3 contains 15 residues. The V gene's germline CDR1 is SGHDT and CDR2 YYEEEE. The CDR3 region has the DNA TGTGCCACCCGAAAGTTACAGGCCGAAGACACTGAAGCTTTCTTT. Amino acids: CATRKLQAEDTEAFF.

The chain is built from TRBV6-5 and TRBJ2-2, with D hard to call. Germline-derived CDR1 and CDR2 are MNHEY and SVGAGI. The CDR3 length is 16 residues. With 0 bases removed from V and 0 bases from J, the gap between germline ends came to 8 bases. Written as DNA, the CDR3 is TGTGCCAGCAGTTACTCGAGGCGCACGAACACCGGGGAGCTGTTTTTT. Its translation is CASSYSRRTNTGELFF.

The V and J genes are TRBV28 and TRBJ1-3; 8 nucleotides align to TRBD1. This CDR3 has 16 residues. The germline gives CDR1 MDHEN, CDR2 SYDVKM. V lost 2 bases, J lost 2 bases, and 5 bases stayed unmatched. The CDR3 reads CASSLTGGSAGNTIYF. Here the CDR3 DNA reads TGTGCCAGCAGTTTAACAGGGGGATCTGCTGGAAACACCATATATTTT.

The chain couples TRBV2 to TRBJ1-2, with 8 bases fitting TRBD1. This CDR3 is 13 amino acids long. J was trimmed by 4 bases and V by 6 bases; bases with no gene match: 4. Looked up from germline, CDR1 is SNHLY and CDR2 is FYNNEI. The CDR3: CASRGQGVYGYTF. In DNA form, the CDR3 reads TGTGCCAGCAGAGGACAGGGCGTCTATGGCTACACCTTC.

The chain is built from TRBV2 and TRBJ2-7; weak D call: TRBD1 (6 bases). From germline, CDR1 is SNHLY and CDR2 FYNNEI. With 6 bases removed from V and 0 bases from J, the gap between germline ends came to 15 bases. CDR3 size: 15 residues. CDR3 region: CASRFRGLPSYEQYF. The CDR3 coding sequence is TGTGCCAGCAGGTTCAGGGGCTTACCCTCCTACGAGCAGTACTTC.

The chain couples TRBV6-1 to TRBJ1-1, with TRBD1 as a possible D gene (5 bases). Trimming cost V 7 bases and J 7 bases, with 16 bases left between them. The CDR3 sequence is 13 residues long. The germline V gene has CDR1 MNHNS and CDR2 SASEGT. The CDR3 loop is CASTERGGDEAFF. CDR3 nucleotide sequence: TGTGCCAGCACCGAGAGGGGCGGGGATGAAGCTTTCTTT.

V and J are TRBV4-2 and TRBJ1-4; TRBD1 matches at 7 bases. Germline V lookup: CDR1 LGHNA, CDR2 YNFKEQ. Unmatched junction bases numbered 8, after V lost 0 bases and J lost 7 bases. This CDR3 is 16 amino acids long. The CDR3 is CASSQDKDRRGEKLFF. CDR3 sequence (DNA): TGTGCCAGCAGCCAAGATAAGGACAGGCGGGGTGAAAAACTGTTTTTT.

The genes are TRBV5-1 and TRBJ1-4; TRBD1 is a possible D gene (6 bases). The CDR3 has 11 amino acids. V was clipped by 6 bases and J by 6 bases, with 6 bases between them. Germline loops: CDR1 SGHRS, CDR2 YFSETQ. The CDR3 sequence is CASKGDEKLFF. The DNA for the CDR3 is TGCGCCAGCAAGGGGGATGAAAAACTGTTTTTT.

The chain links TRBV2 to TRBJ2-1; 7 nucleotides line up with TRBD2. Germline V gene sequence: CDR1 SNHLY, CDR2 FYNNEI. J was trimmed by 2 bases and V by 6 bases; bases with no gene match: 7. This CDR3 contains 15 residues. CDR3 nucleotide sequence: TGTGCCAGCAGACGATCTAGCGGAACCTACAATGAGCAGTTCTTC. Protein: CASRRSSGTYNEQFF.

The chain is built from TRBV4-1 and TRBJ1-1; D is perhaps TRBD1 (6 bases). CDR3 size: 14 residues. V lost 2 bases and J lost 5, with 12 bases in between. Germline V gene lookup returns CDR1 MGHRA and CDR2 YSYEKL. CDR3 bases: TGCGCCAGCAGCCAACCAGGGGCGGCGACTGAAGCTTTCTTT. It yields the protein CASSQPGAATEAFF.

The CDR3 sequence: CAWSVLDRAYEQYF. CDR3 DNA: TGTGCCTGGAGTGTTCTGGACAGGGCCTACGAGCAGTACTTC. The rearrangement uses TRBV30 and TRBJ2-7, with 8 positions matching TRBD1. The CDR3 has 14 amino acids. Germline V CDR1 and CDR2: GTSNPN, SVGIG (reference sequence). The junction had 3 bases not matched to a gene; V was cut back by 0 bases and J by 2 bases.

In its sample, this clone was seen once. This chain joins TRBV27 and TRBJ1-5; the match to TRBD1 covers 9 bases. Germline values: CDR1 MNHEY, CDR2 SMNVEV (reference sequence). The CDR3 runs 15 residues. The ends lost 2 bases at V and 4 bases at J; junction bases unmatched: 3. This CDR3 reads CASSLLGTGNQPQHF. As DNA, the CDR3 is TGTGCCAGCAGTTTACTCGGGACAGGGAATCAGCCCCAGCATTTT.

The chain links TRBV7-9 to TRBJ2-7, with D perhaps TRBD1 (6 bases). V was pared by 2 bases and J by 5 bases, with 13 bases between. CDR3 length equals 14 residues. Germline CDR1 is SEHNR and CDR2 is FQNEAQ (reference sequence). The CDR3 sequence: CASSLPQGINEQYF. The DNA of the CDR3 is TGTGCCAGCAGCTTACCACAGGGTATAAACGAGCAGTACTTC. The full variable domain, its missing parts supplied by reference TRBV7-9 and TRBJ2-7, is DTGVSQNPRHKITKRGQNVTFRCDPISEHNRLYWYRQTLGQGPEFLTYFQNEAQLEKSRLLSDRFSAERPKGSFSTLEIQRTEQGDSAMYLCASSLPQGINEQYFGPGTRLTVT.

The chain joins TRBV4-2 to TRBJ2-3, with D perhaps matching TRBD2 (5 bases). The CDR3 sequence is 15 residues long. The germline V gene encodes CDR1 LGHNA and CDR2 YNFKEQ. V was shortened by 4 bases and J by 5 bases, with 16 bases between the two germline ends. The DNA for the CDR3 is TGTGCCAGCAGCCCCCGGGAAAGTGCGGTAGATACGCAGTATTTT. The encoded protein is CASSPRESAVDTQYF.

In this sample, this clone turned up a few times. The chain carries TRBV7-2 and TRBJ2-7, with TRBD2 matching 7 bases. V shed 3 bases and J 4 bases; nucleotides not matched to a gene: 6. Germline V lookup: CDR1 SGHTA, CDR2 FQGNSA. The CDR3 is 14 residues long. CDR3 sequence reads: CASSFLGGSYEQYF. The CDR3 DNA is TGTGCCAGCAGCTTCCTCGGGGGGTCTTACGAGCAGTACTTC.

This chain connects TRBV7-9 to TRBJ2-7, with 7 bases lining up with TRBD2. V was clipped by 5 bases and J by 3 bases; unmatched bases: 10. The CDR3 extends over 15 amino acids. Germline V lookup: CDR1 SEHNR, CDR2 FQNEAQ (reference sequence). The CDR3 here is CASSRPGTTNYEQYF. DNA of the CDR3: TGTGCCAGCAGCCGCCCCGGGACTACCAACTACGAGCAGTACTTC.